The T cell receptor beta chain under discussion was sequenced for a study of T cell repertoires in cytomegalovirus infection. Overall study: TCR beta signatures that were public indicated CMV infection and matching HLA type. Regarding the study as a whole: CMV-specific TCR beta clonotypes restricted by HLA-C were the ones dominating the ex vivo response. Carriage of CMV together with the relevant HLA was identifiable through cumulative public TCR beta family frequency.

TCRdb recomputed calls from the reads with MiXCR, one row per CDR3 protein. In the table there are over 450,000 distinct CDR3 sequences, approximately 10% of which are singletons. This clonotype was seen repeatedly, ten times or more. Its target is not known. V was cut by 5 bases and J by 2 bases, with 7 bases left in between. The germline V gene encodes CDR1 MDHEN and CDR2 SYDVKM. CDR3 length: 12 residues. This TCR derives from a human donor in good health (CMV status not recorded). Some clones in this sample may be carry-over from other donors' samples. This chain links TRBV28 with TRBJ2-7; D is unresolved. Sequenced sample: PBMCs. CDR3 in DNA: TGTGCCAGCAGTACCCGAACCTACGAGCAGTACTTC. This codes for CASSTRTYEQYF.